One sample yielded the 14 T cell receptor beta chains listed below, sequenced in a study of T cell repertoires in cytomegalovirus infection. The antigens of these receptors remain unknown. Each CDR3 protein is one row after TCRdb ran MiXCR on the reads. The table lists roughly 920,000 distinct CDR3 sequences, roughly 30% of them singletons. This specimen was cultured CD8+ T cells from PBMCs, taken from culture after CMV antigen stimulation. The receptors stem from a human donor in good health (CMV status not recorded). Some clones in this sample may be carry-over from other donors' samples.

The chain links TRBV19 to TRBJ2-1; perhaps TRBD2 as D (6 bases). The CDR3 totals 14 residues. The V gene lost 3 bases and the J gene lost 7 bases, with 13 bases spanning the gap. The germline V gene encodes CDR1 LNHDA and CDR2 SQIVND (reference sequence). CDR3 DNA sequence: TGTGCCAGTAGTATTTCGGGGGTACCGAATGAGCAGTTCTTC. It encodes CASSISGVPNEQFF.

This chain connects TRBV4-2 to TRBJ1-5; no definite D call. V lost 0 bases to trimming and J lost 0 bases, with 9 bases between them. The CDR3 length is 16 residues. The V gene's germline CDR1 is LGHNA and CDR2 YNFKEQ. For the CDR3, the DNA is TGTGCCAGCAGCCAAGATCTACTGATTAGCAATCAGCCCCAGCATTTT. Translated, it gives CASSQDLLISNQPQHF.

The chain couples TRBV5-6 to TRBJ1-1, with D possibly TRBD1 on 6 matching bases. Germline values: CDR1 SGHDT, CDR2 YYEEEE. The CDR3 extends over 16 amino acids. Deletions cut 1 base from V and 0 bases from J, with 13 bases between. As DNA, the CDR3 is TGTGCCAGCAGCTTGAGAGGGGGGTCCGTGAACACTGAAGCTTTCTTT. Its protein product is CASSLRGGSVNTEAFF.

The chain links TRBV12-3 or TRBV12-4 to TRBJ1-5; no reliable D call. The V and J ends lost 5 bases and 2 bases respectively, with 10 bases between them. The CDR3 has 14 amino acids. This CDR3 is CASSLRVGNQPQHF. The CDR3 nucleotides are TGTGCCAGCAGTCTTCGTGTGGGCAATCAGCCCCAGCATTTT.

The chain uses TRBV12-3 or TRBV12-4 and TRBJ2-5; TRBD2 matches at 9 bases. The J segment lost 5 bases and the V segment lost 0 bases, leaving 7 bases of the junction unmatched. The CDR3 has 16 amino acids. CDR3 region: CASSLATRGGWETQYF. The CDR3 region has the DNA TGTGCCAGCAGTTTAGCGACGCGGGGGGGCTGGGAGACCCAGTACTTC.

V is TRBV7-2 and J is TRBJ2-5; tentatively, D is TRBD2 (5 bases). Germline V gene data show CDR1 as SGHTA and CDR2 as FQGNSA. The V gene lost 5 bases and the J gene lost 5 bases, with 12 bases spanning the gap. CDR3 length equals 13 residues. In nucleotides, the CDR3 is TGTGCCAGCAGCCTAAGGAGAGGGGAGACCCAGTACTTC. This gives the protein CASSLRRGETQYF.

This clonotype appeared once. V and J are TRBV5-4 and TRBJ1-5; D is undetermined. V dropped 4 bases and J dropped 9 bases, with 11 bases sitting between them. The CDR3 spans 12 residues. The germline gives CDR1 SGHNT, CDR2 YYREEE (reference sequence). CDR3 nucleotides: TGTGCCAGCAGCCAAGCTAAGGGGCCCCAGCATTTT. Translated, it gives CASSQAKGPQHF.

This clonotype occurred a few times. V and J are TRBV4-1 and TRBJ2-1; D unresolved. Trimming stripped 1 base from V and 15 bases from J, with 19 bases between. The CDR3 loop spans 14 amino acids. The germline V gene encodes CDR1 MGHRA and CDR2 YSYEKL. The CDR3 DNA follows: TGCGCCAGCAGCCAAGGGGCGGCGGACCCGTGGCTGTTCTTC. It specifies CASSQGAADPWLFF.

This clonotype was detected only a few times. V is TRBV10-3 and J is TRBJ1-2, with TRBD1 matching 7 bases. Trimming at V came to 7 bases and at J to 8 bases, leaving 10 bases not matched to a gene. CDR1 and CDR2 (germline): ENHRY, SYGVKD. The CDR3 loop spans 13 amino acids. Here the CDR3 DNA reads TGTGCCATCACCACAGGGGAACAGTCGGGCTACACCTTC. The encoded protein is CAITTGEQSGYTF.

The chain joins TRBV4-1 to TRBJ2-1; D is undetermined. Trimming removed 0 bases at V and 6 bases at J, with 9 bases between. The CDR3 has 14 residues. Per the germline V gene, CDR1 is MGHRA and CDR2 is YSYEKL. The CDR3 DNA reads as TGCGCCAGCAGCCAAGAAGCAGCGAGCAATGAGCAGTTCTTC. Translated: CASSQEAASNEQFF.

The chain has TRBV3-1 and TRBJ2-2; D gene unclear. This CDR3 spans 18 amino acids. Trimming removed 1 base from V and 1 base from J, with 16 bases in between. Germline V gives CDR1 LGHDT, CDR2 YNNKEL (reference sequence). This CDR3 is CASSQVYFGGENTGELFF. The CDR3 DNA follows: TGTGCCAGCAGCCAAGTTTACTTCGGCGGAGAGAACACCGGGGAGCTGTTTTTT.

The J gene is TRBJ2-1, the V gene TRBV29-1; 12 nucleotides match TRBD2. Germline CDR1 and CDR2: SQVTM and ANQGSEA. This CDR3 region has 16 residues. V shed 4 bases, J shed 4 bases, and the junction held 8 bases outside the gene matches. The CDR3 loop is CSVGRLLAGGYNEQFF. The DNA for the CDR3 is TGCAGCGTTGGTCGCCTACTAGCGGGGGGTTACAATGAGCAGTTCTTC.

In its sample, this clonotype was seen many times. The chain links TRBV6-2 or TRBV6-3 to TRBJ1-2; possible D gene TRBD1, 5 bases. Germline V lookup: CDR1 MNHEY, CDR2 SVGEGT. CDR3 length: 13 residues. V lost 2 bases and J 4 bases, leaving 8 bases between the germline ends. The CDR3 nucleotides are TGTGCCAGCAGTTACGGGACCCTCTATGGCTACACCTTC. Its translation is CASSYGTLYGYTF.

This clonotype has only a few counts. CDR3 nucleotides: TGTGCCAGCAGTGAGGCCATCCTGAGGTACGAGCAGTACGTC. This sequence encodes CASSEAILRYEQYV. J is TRBJ2-7 and V is TRBV6-1; D uncertain. Germline V gene sequence: CDR1 MNHNS, CDR2 SASEGT. The V end lost 3 bases, the J end lost 4 bases, and 13 bases lay between the germline ends. The length of the CDR3 is 14 residues.